The T cell receptor beta chain described here comes from a study of T cells in localized non-small cell lung cancer. The ends lost 4 bases at V and 4 bases at J; junction bases unmatched: 0. CDR1 MNHNS and CDR2 SASEGT come from the germline V gene. The CDR3 totals 15 residues. In regard to this clone: Its antigen remains unknown.

The assay was immunoSEQ multiplex PCR, and TCRdb's table has in-frame clones only and misses some. Found here are about 130,000 clones, about 90% of them singletons; the top ten hold 1.7%. General study results and limits: In uninvolved adjacent lung, T cell clonality reached its highest value, exceeding tumor.

The sequenced sample was peripheral blood, obtained before any cancer treatment. The chain carries TRBV6-1 and TRBJ2-1; TRBD2 agrees at 14 bases. The clonotype originates from an older female donor with stage I lung adenocarcinoma. Here the CDR3 reads CASSGTSGGYNEQFF. CDR3 DNA: TGTGCCAGCAGTGGGACTAGCGGGGGGTACAATGAGCAGTTCTTC.